These T cell receptor beta chains were read from a single sample in a study of cytomegalovirus exposure and HLA in healthy donors. TCRdb's copy holds only in-frame clones and misses some; the assay was immunoSEQ multiplex PCR. The data hold about 86,000 clones, with 70% to 80% observed a single time. The specimen was PBMCs. Every receptor here comes from a woman aged 40 to 50 in good health and CMV-seropositive. Both conserved end residues are part of each CDR3.

V	J	CDR3
TRBV5-1	TRBJ2-3	CASSSDSHPDTQYF
TRBV4-2	TRBJ1-1	CASSPTGTEAFF
TRBV28	TRBJ2-3	CASSPYGGGGTDTQYF
TRBV30	TRBJ1-2	CAWNGAGGFYGYTF
TRBV5-1	TRBJ1-1	CASSLARPTGDKPNTEAFF
TRBV4-2	TRBJ1-5	CASSLKPGLGYSNQPQHF
TRBV28	TRBJ2-4	CASSYGTSGTKNIQYF
TRBV21-1	TRBJ1-5	CASSNPRGGNQPQHF
TRBV7-9	TRBJ2-3	CASSLRGASTDTQYF
TRBV11-2	TRBJ2-7	CASSSMGDRPKAEQYF
TRBV7-6	TRBJ2-5	CASSRGTGVVETQYF
TRBV19	TRBJ1-4	CASSKLQGSTNEKLFF
TRBV7-2	TRBJ2-1	CASSLARASGNEQFF
TRBV9	TRBJ2-1	CASSVDGGGASYNEQFF
TRBV5-4	TRBJ2-1	CASSLAPGVAYNEQFF
TRBV30	TRBJ2-7	CAWSGRGYEQYF
TRBV29-1	TRBJ2-7	CSVLLGHF
TRBV30	TRBJ1-5	CAWAREWGPQHF
TRBV5-4	TRBJ2-5	CASRRTEKETQYF
TRBV27	TRBJ1-2	CASRGAGLSYGYTF
TRBV5-4	TRBJ1-2	CASSFEQARKNYGYTF
TRBV7-9	TRBJ1-6	CAGEGSSYNSPLHF
TRBV19	TRBJ1-1	CASSPTGRTEAFF
TRBV6-1	TRBJ1-1	CASTRTSNTEAFF
TRBV19	TRBJ1-1	CASSIYNSNTEAFF
TRBV5-1	TRBJ1-5	CASSSGTGGQPQHF
TRBV18	TRBJ1-1	CASSPGLDRGRDTEAFF
TRBV27	TRBJ2-3	CASSFGTGMSTDTQYF
TRBV29-1	TRBJ1-1	CSVGIGGMNTEAFF
TRBV21-1	TRBJ2-7	CASSAPRGGWYLRGQYF
TRBV6-1	TRBJ2-3	CASKGLAGAYTQYF